These 12 T cell receptor beta chains were all obtained from the same sample, sequenced in a study of blood T cell repertoires in COVID-19. TCRdb keeps only in-frame clones here, not all; method: immunoSEQ multiplex PCR. Found here are around 430,000 clones, about 87% of them singletons; the top ten hold about 10%. Material for sequencing was PBMCs or T cells enriched from blood (not recorded which). The origin of the receptors is a woman between 50 and 59 years old who had recovered from COVID-19.

This clone was seen once. The DNA of the CDR3 is TGTGCCAGCAAAACAGGGAATCAGCCCCAGCATTTT. Residues: CASKTGNQPQHF. The chain has TRBV27 and TRBJ1-5; TRBD1 might be the D (6 bases). The CDR3 spans 12 residues. Looked up from germline, CDR1 is MNHEY and CDR2 is SMNVEV (reference sequence). The ends were cut back, 7 bases at V and 4 bases at J, with 8 bases in the middle.

The chain carries TRBV3-1 (or the pseudogene TRBV3-2) and TRBJ1-2; no definite D call. Germline CDR1 reads LGHDT; CDR2 reads YNNKEL (reference sequence). The CDR3 contains 13 residues. V was trimmed by 4 bases and J by 3 bases, leaving 9 bases between them. The CDR3 DNA sequence: TGTGCCAGCAGCCGGGCGTTGGACTATGGCTACACCTTC. The encoded protein is CASSRALDYGYTF.

V and J are TRBV5-5 and TRBJ2-3, with D perhaps matching TRBD2 (6 bases). V was trimmed by 3 bases and J by 4 bases, leaving 12 bases between them. The CDR3 spans 14 residues. Germline V gives CDR1 SGHKS, CDR2 YYEKEE (reference sequence). The CDR3 region has the DNA TGTGCCAGCAGCTCCGAGTGGGGGGCAGATACGCAGTATTTT. Protein product: CASSSEWGADTQYF.

The genes are TRBV27 and TRBJ1-5; TRBD1 might be the D (5 bases). There are 13 residues in the CDR3. The V end lost 8 bases, the J end lost 7 bases, and 15 bases lay between the germline ends. Germline assignment: CDR1 MNHEY and CDR2 SMNVEV (reference sequence). Here the CDR3 DNA reads TGTGCCAGCGGACCCCAGGGTTACCAGCCCCAGCATTTT. Residues: CASGPQGYQPQHF.

The CDR3 protein is CASSLGTSGGVETQYF. The CDR3, as DNA: TGTGCCAGCAGCTTAGGGACTAGCGGGGGTGTGGAGACCCAGTACTTC. V usage is TRBV7-6 and J usage is TRBJ2-5, with 13 bases fitting TRBD2. With 1 base clipped from V and 5 bases from J, the junction kept 4 bases outside the gene matches. The CDR3 has 16 amino acids. Per germline, CDR1 SGHVS and CDR2 FNYEAQ.

The V gene is TRBV6-5, the J gene TRBJ2-7; 14 nucleotides line up with TRBD2. The CDR3 has 16 amino acids. J lost 7 bases, V lost 2 bases, and 7 bases had no gene match. CDR1 and CDR2 (germline): MNHEY, SVGAGI. The CDR3, as DNA: TGTGCCAGCAGTTACCGGACTAGCGGGGGGTCGGGGGAGCAGTACTTC. Protein product: CASSYRTSGGSGEQYF.

The chain carries TRBV2 and TRBJ1-6; unclear D gene. The germline CDR1 and CDR2 sequences are SNHLY and FYNNEI. The germline V and J ends were trimmed by 2 bases and 9 bases, with 17 bases remaining between them. This CDR3 region has 16 residues. DNA of the CDR3: TGTGCCAGCAGTGAATCGAGGTATCGAGCGTCTTCACCCCTCCACTTT. Amino acids: CASSESRYRASSPLHF.

The chain recombines TRBV4-2 with TRBJ2-1; TRBD2 aligns across 10 bases. The germline V gene encodes CDR1 LGHNA and CDR2 YNFKEQ. This CDR3 has 16 residues. Trimming took 0 bases from V and 7 from J; bases not matched to a gene: 6. Here the CDR3 DNA reads TGTGCCAGCAGCCAAGATTCGAGCGGGGGGGCGAATGAGCAGTTCTTC. This codes for CASSQDSSGGANEQFF.

This rearrangement joins TRBV27 to TRBJ2-7; D unclear. There are 13 residues in the CDR3. Per the germline V gene, CDR1 is MNHEY and CDR2 is SMNVEV (reference sequence). Trimming cost V 7 bases and J 7 bases, with 17 bases left between them. DNA for the CDR3: TGTGCCAGCAAGTCAGGTGTGTCTTATGAGCAGTACTTC. The encoded protein is CASKSGVSYEQYF.

The chain employs TRBV11-2 and TRBJ2-5, with D possibly being TRBD1 (6 bases). Germline CDR1 and CDR2: SGHAT and FQNNGV. The V gene lost 5 bases and the J gene lost 6 bases, with 19 bases spanning the gap. The CDR3 has 15 residues. The CDR3 DNA sequence: TGTGCCAGCAGCCCAGAGGGGGAGCCATGGAAGACCCAGTACTTC. Translated, it gives CASSPEGEPWKTQYF. The complete variable domain, with remaining parts taken from reference TRBV11-2 and TRBJ2-5, reads EAGVAQSPRYKIIEKRQSVAFWCNPISGHATLYWYQQILGQGPKLLIQFQNNGVVDDSQLPKDRFSAERLKGVDSTLKIQPAKLEDSAVYLCASSPEGEPWKTQYFGPGTRLLVL.

This clone was counted only a few times. The chain links TRBV6-5 to TRBJ1-4; D is ambiguous. The germline V gene has CDR1 MNHEY and CDR2 SVGAGI. The CDR3 spans 12 residues. The ends were cut back, 8 bases at V and 8 bases at J, with 12 bases in the middle. CDR3 bases: TGTGCCAGCGGCGGATCTCCGGAAAAACTGTTTTTT. This sequence encodes CASGGSPEKLFF.

This clone was seen ten or more times. This chain links TRBV6-4 with TRBJ2-3; D might be TRBD2 (6 bases). Per the germline V gene, CDR1 is MRHNA and CDR2 is SNTAGT. V lost 2 bases to trimming and J lost 2 bases, with 8 bases between them. CDR3 size: 14 residues. CDR3 sequence (DNA): TGTGCCAGCAGTGACGGACTACACACAGATACGCAGTATTTT. Protein: CASSDGLHTDTQYF.